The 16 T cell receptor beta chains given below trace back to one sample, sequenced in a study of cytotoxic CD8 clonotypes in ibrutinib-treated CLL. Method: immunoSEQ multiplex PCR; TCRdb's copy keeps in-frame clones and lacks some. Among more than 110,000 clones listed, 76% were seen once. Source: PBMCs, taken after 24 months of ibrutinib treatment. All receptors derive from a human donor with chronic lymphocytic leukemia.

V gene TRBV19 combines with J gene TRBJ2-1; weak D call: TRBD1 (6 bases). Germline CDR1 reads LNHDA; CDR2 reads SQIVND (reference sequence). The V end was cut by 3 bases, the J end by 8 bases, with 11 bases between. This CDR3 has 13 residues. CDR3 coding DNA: TGTGCCAGTAGTATCGGCCCAGGGGATGAGCAGTTCTTC. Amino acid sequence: CASSIGPGDEQFF.

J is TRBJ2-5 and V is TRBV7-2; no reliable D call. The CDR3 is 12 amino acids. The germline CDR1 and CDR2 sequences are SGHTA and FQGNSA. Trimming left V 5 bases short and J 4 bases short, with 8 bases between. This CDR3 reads CASSRPTETQYF. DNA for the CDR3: TGTGCCAGCAGCCGACCCACAGAGACCCAGTACTTC.

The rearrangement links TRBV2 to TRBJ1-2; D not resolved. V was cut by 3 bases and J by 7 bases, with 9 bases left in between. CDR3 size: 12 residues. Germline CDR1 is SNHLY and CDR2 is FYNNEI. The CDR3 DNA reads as TGTGCCAGCAGTGATCCTGCGGCTGGCTACACCTTC. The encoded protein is CASSDPAAGYTF.

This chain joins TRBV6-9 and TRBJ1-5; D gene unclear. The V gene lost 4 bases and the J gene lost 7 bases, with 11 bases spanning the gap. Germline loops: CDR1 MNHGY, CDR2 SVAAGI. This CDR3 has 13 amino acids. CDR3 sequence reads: CASSSPGRQPQHF. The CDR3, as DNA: TGTGCCAGCAGTTCGCCGGGAAGACAGCCCCAGCATTTT.

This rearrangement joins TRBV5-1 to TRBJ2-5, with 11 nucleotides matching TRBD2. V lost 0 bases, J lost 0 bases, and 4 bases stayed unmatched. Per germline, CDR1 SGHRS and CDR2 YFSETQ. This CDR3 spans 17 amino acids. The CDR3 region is CASSLGGTSGDQETQYF. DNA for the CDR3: TGCGCCAGCAGCTTGGGAGGGACTAGCGGAGACCAAGAGACCCAGTACTTC.

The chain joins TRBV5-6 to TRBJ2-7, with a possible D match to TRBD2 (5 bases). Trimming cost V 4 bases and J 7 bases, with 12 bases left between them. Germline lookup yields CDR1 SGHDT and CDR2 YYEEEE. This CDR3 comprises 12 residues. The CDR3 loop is CASSPRGREQYF. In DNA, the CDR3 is TGTGCCAGCAGCCCCCGAGGGCGGGAGCAGTACTTC.

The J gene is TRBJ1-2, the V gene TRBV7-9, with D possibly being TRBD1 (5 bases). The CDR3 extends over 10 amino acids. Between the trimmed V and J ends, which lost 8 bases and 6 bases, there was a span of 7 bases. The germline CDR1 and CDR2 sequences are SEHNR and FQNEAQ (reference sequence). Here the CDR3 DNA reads TGTGCCAGCGGGGGGGATGGCTACACCTTC. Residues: CASGGDGYTF.

The CDR3 reads CASSLVGDSTDTQYF. The CDR3 nucleotides are TGTGCCAGCAGCTTAGTCGGGGACAGCACAGATACGCAGTATTTT. This chain uses TRBV7-8 with TRBJ2-3; the D gene could be TRBD1 or TRBD2 (5 bases each). Trimming stripped 1 base from V and 0 bases from J, with 8 bases between. Germline V gene lookup returns CDR1 SGHVS and CDR2 FQNEAQ. The CDR3 has 15 residues.

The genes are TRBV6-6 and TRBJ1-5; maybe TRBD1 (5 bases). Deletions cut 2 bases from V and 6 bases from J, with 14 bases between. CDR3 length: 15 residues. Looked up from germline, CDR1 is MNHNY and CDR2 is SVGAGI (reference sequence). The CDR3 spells CASSYGYGGVQPQHF. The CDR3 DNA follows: TGTGCCAGCAGTTACGGCTATGGGGGGGTTCAGCCCCAGCATTTT.

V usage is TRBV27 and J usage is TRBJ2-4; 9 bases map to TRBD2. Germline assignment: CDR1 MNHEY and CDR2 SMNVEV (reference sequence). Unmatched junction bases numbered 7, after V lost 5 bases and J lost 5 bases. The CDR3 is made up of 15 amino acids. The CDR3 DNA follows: TGTGCCAGCAGTCCCCGACTAGCGGCGGAAAACATTCAGTACTTC. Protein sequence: CASSPRLAAENIQYF.

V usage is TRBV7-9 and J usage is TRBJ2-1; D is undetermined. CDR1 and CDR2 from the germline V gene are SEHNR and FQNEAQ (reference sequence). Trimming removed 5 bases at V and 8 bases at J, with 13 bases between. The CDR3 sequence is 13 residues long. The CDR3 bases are TGTGCCAGCAGCCACGGACGAACAGATGAGCAGTTCTTC. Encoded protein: CASSHGRTDEQFF.

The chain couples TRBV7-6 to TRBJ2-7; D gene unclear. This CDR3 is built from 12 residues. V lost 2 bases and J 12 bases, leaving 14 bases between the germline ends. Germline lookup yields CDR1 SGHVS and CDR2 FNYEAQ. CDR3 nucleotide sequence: TGTGCCAGCAGCTTAAAGGACGCCGGTTTGTACTTC. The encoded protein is CASSLKDAGLYF.

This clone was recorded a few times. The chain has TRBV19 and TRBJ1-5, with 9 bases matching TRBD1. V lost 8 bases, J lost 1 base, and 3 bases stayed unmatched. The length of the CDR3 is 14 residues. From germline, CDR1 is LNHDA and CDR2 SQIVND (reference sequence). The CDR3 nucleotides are TGTGCCAGTGGGGACAGGGCCAGCAATCAGCCCCAGCATTTT. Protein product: CASGDRASNQPQHF.

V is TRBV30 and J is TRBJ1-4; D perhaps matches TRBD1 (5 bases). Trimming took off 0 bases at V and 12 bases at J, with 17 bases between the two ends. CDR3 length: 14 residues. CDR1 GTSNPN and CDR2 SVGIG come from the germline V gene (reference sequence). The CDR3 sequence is CAWSVGQGPDELFF. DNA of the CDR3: TGTGCCTGGAGTGTTGGGCAGGGCCCCGACGAACTGTTTTTT.

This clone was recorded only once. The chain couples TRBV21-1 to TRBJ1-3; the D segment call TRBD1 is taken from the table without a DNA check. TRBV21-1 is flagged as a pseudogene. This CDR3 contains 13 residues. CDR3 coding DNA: TGTGCCAGCAGCAAAGTGGCACGAAACACCATATATTTT. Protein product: CASSKVARNTIYF.

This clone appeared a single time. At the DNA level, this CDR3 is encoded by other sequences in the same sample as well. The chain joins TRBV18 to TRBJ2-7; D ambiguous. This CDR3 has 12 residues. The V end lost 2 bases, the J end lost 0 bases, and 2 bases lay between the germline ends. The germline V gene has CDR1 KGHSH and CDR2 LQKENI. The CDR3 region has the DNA TGTGCCAGCTCACCAAGCTCCTACGAGCAGTACTTC. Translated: CASSPSSYEQYF.